The rows below give T cell receptor beta chains drawn from one sample of a study of blood T cell repertoires in COVID-19. The method was immunoSEQ multiplex PCR; TCRdb's version includes in-frame clones alone and lacks a portion of them. The sample lists more than 80,000 clones; about 85% were seen once. The sequenced material came from peripheral blood. These receptors were taken from a woman of 80 years or more with COVID-19, enrolled during active disease. Each CDR3 is given with its conserved first and last residue. The order of the fields is D gene, clone size, V gene, J gene, CDR3 protein, CDR3 DNA. The D gene is left open where the match is weak. Clone size appears in some rows only: once, few, many, or a class for an expanded clone.

D gene: NA; clone size: few; V gene: TRBV5-4; J gene: TRBJ2-2; CDR3 protein: CASSPRRTLSTGELFF; CDR3 DNA: TGTGCCAGCAGCCCTCGCCGGACACTCAGCACCGGGGAGCTGTTTTTT
D gene: TRBD2; clone size: NA; V gene: TRBV18; J gene: TRBJ2-7; CDR3 protein: CASSPVAGDYEQYF; CDR3 DNA: TGTGCCAGCTCACCCGTAGCGGGGGACTACGAGCAGTACTTC
D gene: TRBD1; clone size: NA; V gene: TRBV2; J gene: TRBJ1-6; CDR3 protein: CASTGQGNNSPLHF; CDR3 DNA: TGTGCCAGCACGGGACAGGGAAATAATTCACCCCTCCACTTT
D gene: TRBD2; clone size: NA; V gene: TRBV5-4; J gene: TRBJ2-1; CDR3 protein: CASSSLAGVYNEQFF; CDR3 DNA: TGTGCCAGCAGCTCTTTAGCGGGAGTCTACAATGAGCAGTTCTTC
D gene: NA; clone size: NA; V gene: TRBV27; J gene: TRBJ1-2; CDR3 protein: CASSTGQTRRGYTF; CDR3 DNA: TGTGCCAGCAGCACCGGACAGACCCGTAGAGGCTACACCTTC
D gene: TRBD2; clone size: NA; V gene: TRBV28; J gene: TRBJ2-1; CDR3 protein: CASSSAGTMIWQFF; CDR3 DNA: TGTGCCAGCAGTTCAGCCGGGACTATGATTTGGCAGTTCTTC
D gene: NA; clone size: once; V gene: TRBV4-1; J gene: TRBJ2-5; CDR3 protein: CASSPYYREGETQYF; CDR3 DNA: TGCGCCAGCAGCCCCTATTACAGGGAGGGCGAGACCCAGTACTTC
D gene: TRBD2; clone size: NA; V gene: TRBV10-3; J gene: TRBJ2-5; CDR3 protein: CAISVQRGYQETQYF; CDR3 DNA: TGTGCCATCAGTGTCCAGCGGGGGTACCAAGAGACCCAGTACTTC
D gene: TRBD1; clone size: NA; V gene: TRBV5-4; J gene: TRBJ1-4; CDR3 protein: CASSLGQGALNNEKLFF; CDR3 DNA: TGTGCCAGCAGCTTGGGGCAGGGGGCGCTGAATAATGAAAAACTGTTTTTT
D gene: NA; clone size: few; V gene: TRBV7-8; J gene: TRBJ2-7; CDR3 protein: CASSLLLSSYEQYF; CDR3 DNA: TGTGCCAGCAGCTTGCTCCTGAGCTCCTACGAGCAGTACTTC
D gene: NA; clone size: NA; V gene: TRBV18; J gene: TRBJ2-5; CDR3 protein: CASSSQQETQYF; CDR3 DNA: TGTGCCAGCTCAAGTCAGCAAGAGACCCAGTACTTC
D gene: NA; clone size: NA; V gene: TRBV7-2; J gene: TRBJ1-5; CDR3 protein: CASSPYSQGPPQHF; CDR3 DNA: TGTGCCAGCAGCCCATACTCGCAGGGTCCGCCCCAGCATTTT
D gene: TRBD1; clone size: NA; V gene: TRBV6-5; J gene: TRBJ1-6; CDR3 protein: CASSFRTGGQLSPLHF; CDR3 DNA: TGTGCCAGCAGTTTCCGGACAGGGGGCCAGCTTTCACCCCTCCACTTT
D gene: TRBD1; clone size: NA; V gene: TRBV18; J gene: TRBJ1-4; CDR3 protein: CASSPRPRGQATNEKLFF; CDR3 DNA: TGTGCCAGCTCACCACGGCCCAGGGGGCAGGCAACTAATGAAAAACTGTTTTTT
D gene: TRBD2; clone size: NA; V gene: TRBV7-2; J gene: TRBJ2-5; CDR3 protein: CASSSNGGAGETQYF; CDR3 DNA: TGTGCCAGCAGCTCTAACGGGGGGGCCGGGGAGACCCAGTACTTC
D gene: TRBD1; clone size: NA; V gene: TRBV3-1/TRBV3-2; J gene: TRBJ2-7; CDR3 protein: CASSHRQGTHEQYF; CDR3 DNA: TGTGCCAGCAGCCACAGACAGGGTACCCACGAGCAGTACTTC
D gene: TRBD1; clone size: NA; V gene: TRBV10-3; J gene: TRBJ1-3; CDR3 protein: CAIRPVGGLSGNTIYF; CDR3 DNA: TGTGCCATCAGACCTGTAGGGGGCCTCTCTGGAAACACCATATATTTT
D gene: NA; clone size: NA; V gene: TRBV20-1; J gene: TRBJ2-7; CDR3 protein: CSASDSLQYF; CDR3 DNA: TGCAGTGCTAGTGACTCCCTGCAGTACTTC
D gene: TRBD1; clone size: NA; V gene: TRBV6-6; J gene: TRBJ2-7; CDR3 protein: CASTTGGIYEQYF; CDR3 DNA: TGTGCCAGCACAACAGGGGGCATCTACGAGCAGTACTTC
D gene: NA; clone size: once; V gene: TRBV6-5; J gene: TRBJ2-7; CDR3 protein: CASSRVLAGIYEQYF; CDR3 DNA: TGTGCCAGCAGCCGTGTCCTAGCTGGTATTTACGAGCAGTACTTC
D gene: NA; clone size: NA; V gene: TRBV27; J gene: TRBJ2-7; CDR3 protein: CASSFASPTYEQYF; CDR3 DNA: TGTGCCAGCAGTTTCGCTAGCCCGACGTACGAGCAGTACTTC
D gene: NA; clone size: once; V gene: TRBV2; J gene: TRBJ1-1; CDR3 protein: CASSVGGVGAGGAFF; CDR3 DNA: TGTGCCAGCAGTGTAGGCGGTGTAGGGGCGGGGGGAGCTTTCTTT
D gene: NA; clone size: NA; V gene: TRBV24-1; J gene: TRBJ1-2; CDR3 protein: CATSDAGVGYTF; CDR3 DNA: TGTGCCACCAGTGATGCAGGGGTTGGCTACACCTTC
D gene: TRBD2; clone size: NA; V gene: TRBV7-2; J gene: TRBJ2-2; CDR3 protein: CASSPWGLANTGELFF; CDR3 DNA: TGTGCCAGCAGCCCGTGGGGACTAGCGAACACCGGGGAGCTGTTTTTT
D gene: NA; clone size: NA; V gene: TRBV10-2; J gene: TRBJ1-2; CDR3 protein: CASSESRGMNYGYTF; CDR3 DNA: TGCGCCAGCAGTGAGTCGAGGGGGATGAACTATGGCTACACCTTC
D gene: TRBD1; clone size: NA; V gene: TRBV19; J gene: TRBJ1-2; CDR3 protein: CASSIAGTGEYGYTF; CDR3 DNA: TGTGCCAGTAGTATCGCCGGGACAGGGGAGTATGGCTACACCTTC
D gene: TRBD1; clone size: NA; V gene: TRBV27; J gene: TRBJ1-6; CDR3 protein: CASATFPGQLNNSPLHF; CDR3 DNA: TGTGCCAGCGCTACCTTCCCGGGACAGCTGAATAATTCACCCCTCCACTTT